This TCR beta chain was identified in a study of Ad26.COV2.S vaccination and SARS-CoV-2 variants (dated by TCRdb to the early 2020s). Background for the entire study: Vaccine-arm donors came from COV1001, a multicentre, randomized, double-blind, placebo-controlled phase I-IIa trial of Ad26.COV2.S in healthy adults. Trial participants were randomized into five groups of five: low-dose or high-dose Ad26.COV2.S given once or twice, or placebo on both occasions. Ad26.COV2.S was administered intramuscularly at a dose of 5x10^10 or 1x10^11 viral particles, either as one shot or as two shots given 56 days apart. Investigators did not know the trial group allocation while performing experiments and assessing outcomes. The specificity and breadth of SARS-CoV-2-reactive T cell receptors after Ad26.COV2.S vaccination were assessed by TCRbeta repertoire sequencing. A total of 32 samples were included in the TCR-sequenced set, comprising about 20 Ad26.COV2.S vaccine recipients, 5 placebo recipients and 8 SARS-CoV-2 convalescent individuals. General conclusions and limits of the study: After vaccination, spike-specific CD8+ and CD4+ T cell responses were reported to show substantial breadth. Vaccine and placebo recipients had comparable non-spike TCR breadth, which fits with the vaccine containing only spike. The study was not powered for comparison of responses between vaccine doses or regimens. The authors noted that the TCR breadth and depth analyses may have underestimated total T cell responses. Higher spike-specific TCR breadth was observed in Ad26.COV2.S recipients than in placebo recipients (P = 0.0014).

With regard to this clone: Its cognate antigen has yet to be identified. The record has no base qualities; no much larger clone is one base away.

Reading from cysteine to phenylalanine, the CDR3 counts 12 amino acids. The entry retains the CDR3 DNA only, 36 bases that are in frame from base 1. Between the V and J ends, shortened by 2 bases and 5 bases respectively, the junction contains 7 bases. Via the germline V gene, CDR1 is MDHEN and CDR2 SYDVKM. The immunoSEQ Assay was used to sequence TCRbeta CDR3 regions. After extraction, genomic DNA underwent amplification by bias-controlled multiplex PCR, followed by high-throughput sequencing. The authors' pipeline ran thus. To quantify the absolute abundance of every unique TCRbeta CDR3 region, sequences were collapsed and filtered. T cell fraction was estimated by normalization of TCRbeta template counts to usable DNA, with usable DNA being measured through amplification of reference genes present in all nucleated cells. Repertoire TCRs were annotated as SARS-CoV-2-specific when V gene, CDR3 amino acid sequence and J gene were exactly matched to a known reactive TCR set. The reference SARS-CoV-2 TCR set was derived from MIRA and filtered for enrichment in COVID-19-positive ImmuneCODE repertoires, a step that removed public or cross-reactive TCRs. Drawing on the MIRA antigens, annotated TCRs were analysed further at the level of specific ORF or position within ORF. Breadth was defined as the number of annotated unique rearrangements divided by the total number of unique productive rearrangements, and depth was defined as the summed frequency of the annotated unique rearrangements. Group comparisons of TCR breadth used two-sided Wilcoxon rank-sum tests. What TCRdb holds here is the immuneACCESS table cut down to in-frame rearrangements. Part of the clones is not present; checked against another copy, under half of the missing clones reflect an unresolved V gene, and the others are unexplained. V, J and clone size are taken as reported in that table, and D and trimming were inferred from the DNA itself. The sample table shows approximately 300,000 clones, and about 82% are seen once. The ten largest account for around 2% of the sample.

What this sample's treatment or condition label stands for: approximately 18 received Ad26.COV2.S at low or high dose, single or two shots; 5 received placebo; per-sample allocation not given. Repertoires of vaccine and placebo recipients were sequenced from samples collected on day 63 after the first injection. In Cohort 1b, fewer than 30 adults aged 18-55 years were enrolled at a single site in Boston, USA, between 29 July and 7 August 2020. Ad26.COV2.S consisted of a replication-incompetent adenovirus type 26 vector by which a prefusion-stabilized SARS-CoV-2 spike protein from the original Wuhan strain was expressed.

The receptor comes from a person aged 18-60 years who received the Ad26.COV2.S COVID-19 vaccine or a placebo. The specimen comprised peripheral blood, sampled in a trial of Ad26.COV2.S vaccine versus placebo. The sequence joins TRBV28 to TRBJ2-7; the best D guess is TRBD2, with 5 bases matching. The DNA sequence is TGTGCCAGCAGTTTAACGGGGAACGAGCAGTACTTC. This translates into CASSLTGNEQYF.